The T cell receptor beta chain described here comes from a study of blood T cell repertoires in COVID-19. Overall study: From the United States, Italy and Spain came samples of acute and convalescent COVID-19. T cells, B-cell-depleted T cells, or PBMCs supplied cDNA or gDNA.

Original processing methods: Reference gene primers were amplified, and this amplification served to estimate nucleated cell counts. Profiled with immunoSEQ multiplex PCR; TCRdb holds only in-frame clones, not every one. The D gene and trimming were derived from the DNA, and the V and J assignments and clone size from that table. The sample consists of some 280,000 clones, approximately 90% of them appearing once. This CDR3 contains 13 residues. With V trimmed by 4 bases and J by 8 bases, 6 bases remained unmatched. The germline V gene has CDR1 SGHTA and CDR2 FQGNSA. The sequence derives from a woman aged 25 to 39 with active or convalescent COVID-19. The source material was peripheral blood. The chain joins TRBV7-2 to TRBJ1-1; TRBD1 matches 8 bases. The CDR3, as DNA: TGTGCCAGCAGCTCATATAACAGGGGGGAAGCTTTCTTT. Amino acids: CASSSYNRGEAFF. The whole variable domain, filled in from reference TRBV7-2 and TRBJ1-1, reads GAGVSQSPSNKVTEKGKDVELRCDPISGHTALYWYRQSLGQGLEFLIYFQGNSAPDKSGLPSDRFSAERTGGSVSTLTIQRTQQEDSAVYLCASSSYNRGEAFFGQGTRLTVV.